The rows below give T cell receptor beta chains drawn from one sample of a study of T cells in Graves' hyperthyroidism and ophthalmopathy. TCRdb re-called the multiplex PCR reads with MiXCR, one entry per CDR3 protein. Among a few hundred thousand distinct CDR3 sequences listed, roughly 13% were seen once. The sample was blood. The source is a woman in her forties with Graves' ophthalmopathy. The CDR3 runs from the conserved cysteine through the conserved F or W. Each record gives: J gene, D gene, clone size, V gene, CDR3 protein, CDR3 DNA. D genes are given only for firm matches. Clone size, where shown, is once, few, many, or a class for clones that have expanded.

TRBJ1-6 . many TRBV12-3/TRBV12-4 CASSYTGNGPLHF TGTGCCAGCAGTTACACAGGGAACGGACCCCTCCACTTT
TRBJ2-7 . many TRBV6-6 CASSYLSRSYEQYF TGTGCCAGCAGTTACTTATCCAGGAGCTACGAGCAGTACTTC
TRBJ1-1 . many TRBV12-3/TRBV12-4 CASSFSKPLEAFF TGTGCCAGCAGTTTCTCTAAGCCCCTGGAAGCTTTCTTT
TRBJ2-1 . many TRBV11-1 CASSLYGGSYNEQFF TGTGCCAGCAGCTTATATGGTGGCTCCTACAATGAGCAGTTCTTC
TRBJ1-6 TRBD1 many TRBV6-1 CAILGTGDNSPLHF TGTGCCATCCTCGGGACAGGGGATAATTCACCCCTCCACTTT
TRBJ2-6 . . TRBV19 CASSTFSGANVLTF TGTGCCAGTAGCACCTTTTCTGGGGCCAACGTCCTGACTTTC
TRBJ2-1 TRBD2 many TRBV7-9 CASSPRGLAGRYNEQFF TGTGCCAGCAGCCCTCGAGGGCTAGCGGGGCGGTACAATGAGCAGTTCTTC
TRBJ1-6 . few TRBV5-1 CASSSNSADSPLHF TGCGCCAGCAGCTCTAACAGTGCCGATTCACCCCTCCACTTT
TRBJ2-7 . many TRBV6-1 CASSARDTSYEQYF TGTGCCAGCAGTGCCCGGGACACCTCTTACGAGCAGTACTTC
TRBJ2-5 . . TRBV20-1 CSARDLAGRETQYF TGCAGTGCTAGAGATTTGGCAGGGAGGGAGACCCAGTACTTC
TRBJ2-7 . many TRBV2 CASKKGTYEQYF TGTGCCAGCAAAAAGGGTACCTACGAGCAGTACTTC
TRBJ1-2 . . TRBV18 CASSPSQGRQLYGYTF TGTGCCAGCTCACCGAGTCAGGGAAGGCAGCTATATGGCTACACCTTC
TRBJ2-7 . many TRBV20-1 CSARDVRMSSSYEQYF TGCAGTGCTAGAGATGTCCGAATGTCTAGCTCCTACGAGCAGTACTTC
TRBJ2-4 TRBD1 . TRBV19 CASSLQGAAKNIQYF TGTGCCAGTAGTCTACAGGGGGCGGCCAAAAACATTCAGTACTTC
TRBJ1-3 TRBD1 few TRBV6-1 CASSEGTGPGNTIYF TGTGCCAGCAGTGAAGGGACAGGGCCTGGAAACACCATATATTTT
TRBJ2-5 . few TRBV5-4 CASSLGSQVETQYF TGTGCCAGCAGCCTCGGCTCCCAGGTAGAGACCCAGTACTTC
TRBJ1-1 TRBD1 many TRBV10-2 CASSDGTDTEAFF TGCGCCAGCAGTGATGGGACAGACACTGAAGCTTTCTTT
TRBJ1-4 . many TRBV28 CASSYTPMGKLFF TGTGCCAGCTCCTACACCCCAATGGGAAAACTGTTTTTT
TRBJ2-3 TRBD2 . TRBV7-9 CASSPSGEYTQYF TGTGCCAGCAGCCCTAGCGGGGAGTATACGCAGTATTTT
TRBJ2-3 . few TRBV5-6 CASSLDQGGADTQYF TGTGCCAGCAGCTTGGACCAGGGAGGAGCAGATACGCAGTATTTT
TRBJ1-4 TRBD1 many TRBV20-1 CSAINRGSINEKLFF TGCAGTGCTATCAACAGGGGCAGCATTAATGAAAAACTGTTTTTT
TRBJ2-1 TRBD2 few TRBV14 CASSQETGLGENEQFF TGTGCCAGCAGCCAGGAAACGGGACTAGGGGAAAATGAGCAGTTCTTC
TRBJ2-1 . few TRBV6-1 CASSQAKGRASEQFF TGTGCCAGCAGTCAAGCCAAGGGACGGGCAAGTGAGCAGTTCTTC
TRBJ2-7 . . TRBV5-1 CASSLMGQGEQYF TGCGCCAGCAGCTTGATGGGTCAGGGCGAGCAGTACTTC
TRBJ2-3 . few TRBV20-1 CSARVDTQYF TGCAGTGCTAGAGTTGATACGCAGTATTTT
TRBJ2-2 TRBD1 few TRBV20-1 CSAAGQGENTGELFF TGCAGTGCTGCTGGACAGGGAGAGAACACCGGGGAGCTGTTTTTT
TRBJ1-1 . many TRBV10-3 CAISRSENTEAFF TGTGCCATCAGTCGATCCGAGAACACTGAAGCTTTCTTT